Each of the 28 T cell receptor beta chains below was sequenced from the same sample in a study of blood T cells in healthy people across ages. A second PCR, run for roughly 7 to 12 cycles, used a sample-barcoded 5' primer plus a J-beta primer mix. TCRdb re-called the 5' RACE reads through MiXCR, storing one row per CDR3 protein. The data contain 1.5 million to 2 million distinct CDR3 sequences, about 35% of them seen just once; the ten biggest clones take up 11%. Input material: blood. The receptor set was obtained from a woman aged 30 to 39 in good health.

For this clonotype: Sequence at one end of the junction differs from germline and may be a read error. The rearrangement joins TRBV7-9 to TRBJ1-1, with D uncertain. The CDR3 is 14 amino acids. The germline CDR1 and CDR2 sequences are SEHNR and FQNEAQ (reference sequence). Written as DNA, the CDR3 is TGTGCCAGCAGCTTATTGGGCAAGAACATTGAAGCTTTCTTT. Translated: CASSLLGKNIEAFF.

This clonotype was counted a few times. The V call is TRBV29-1, the J call TRBJ1-2; TRBD1 matches 7 bases. The CDR3 length is 12 residues. Germline lookup yields CDR1 SQVTM and CDR2 ANQGSEA. The J segment lost 8 bases and the V segment lost 2 bases, leaving 5 bases of the junction unmatched. CDR3 sequence (DNA): TGCAGCGTTGAAATGACAGGGCAAGGCTACACCTTC. It yields the protein CSVEMTGQGYTF.

This chain joins TRBV27 and TRBJ1-5; D is undetermined. This CDR3 contains 13 residues. The germline CDR1 and CDR2 sequences are MNHEY and SMNVEV (reference sequence). V lost 6 bases to trimming and J lost 5 bases, with 11 bases between them. The CDR3 here is CASSLKVDQPQHF. Here the CDR3 DNA reads TGTGCCAGCAGCCTAAAGGTGGATCAGCCCCAGCATTTT.

The V gene is TRBV27, the J gene TRBJ2-5; 8 nucleotides align to TRBD1. With V trimmed by 6 bases and J by 4 bases, 13 bases remained unmatched. In germline, CDR1 is MNHEY, CDR2 SMNVEV (reference sequence). The length of the CDR3 is 16 residues. CDR3 nucleotide sequence: TGTGCCAGCAGAGGGTTAAGTCAGGGGGCACGAGAGACCCAGTACTTC. Its protein product is CASRGLSQGARETQYF.

V and J are TRBV7-3 and TRBJ1-6; a possible D gene is TRBD1 (6 bases). Trimming pared 0 bases from V and 6 bases from J, leaving 9 bases between. This CDR3 is built from 15 residues. CDR1 is SGHTA, CDR2 FQGTGA, per germline. Here the CDR3 reads CASSLTGHPNSPLHF. CDR3 DNA: TGTGCCAGCAGCTTAACGGGACACCCTAATTCACCCCTCCACTTT.

This chain uses TRBV11-2 with TRBJ2-7; possibly TRBD1 for D (7 bases). The CDR3 loop spans 15 amino acids. Germline V gives CDR1 SGHAT, CDR2 FQNNGV. V lost 2 bases and J 3 bases, leaving 14 bases between the germline ends. The CDR3 sequence is CASSLTHRGGYEQYF. The CDR3 nucleotides are TGTGCCAGCAGCTTAACCCACAGGGGAGGCTACGAGCAGTACTTC.

V and J are TRBV10-3 and TRBJ2-3; TRBD2 matches 15 bases. This CDR3 has 16 amino acids. V lost 7 bases, J lost 4 bases, and 6 bases stayed unmatched. Germline V gives CDR1 ENHRY, CDR2 SYGVKD. CDR3 in amino acids: CAIKKGLAGGSDTQYF. In DNA, the CDR3 is TGTGCCATCAAGAAGGGACTAGCGGGGGGATCAGATACGCAGTATTTT.

This clonotype was found once. This chain joins TRBV3-1 and TRBJ2-5; 13 nucleotides match TRBD2. Losses at the gene ends were 3 bases for V and 4 bases for J; bases not matched to a gene: 11. The CDR3 runs 18 residues. Per germline, CDR1 LGHDT and CDR2 YNNKEL (reference sequence). In DNA form, the CDR3 reads TGTGCCAGCAGCCATAGAACTAGCGGGGGGGCGCGGCGAGAGACCCAGTACTTC. Translation gives CASSHRTSGGARRETQYF.

As for this clonotype: A much bigger clone sits one base away, suggesting this may be a read error. It is likely a read error, because the conserved phenylalanine at the end of the CDR3 is missing. The chain employs TRBV7-2 and TRBJ1-5, with D uncertain. In germline, CDR1 is SGHTA, CDR2 FQGNSA. The CDR3 is 15 residues long. V lost 1 base and J lost 0, with 7 bases in between. CDR3 nucleotide sequence: TGTGCCAGCAGCTTAGTAATAGGTAGCAATCAGCCCCAGCATTCT. Protein product: CASSLVIGSNQPQHS.

This clonotype has more than one count but fewer than ten. V gene TRBV20-1 combines with J gene TRBJ2-1; 9 nucleotides line up with TRBD2. The CDR3 runs 15 residues. Trimming removed 8 bases from V and 7 bases from J; junction bases left unmatched: 15. The germline V gene has CDR1 DFQATT and CDR2 SNEGSKA (reference sequence). CDR3 nucleotides: TGCAGTTTCCCTTTAGCGGGAGAAAGTCTTAATGAGCAGTTCTTC. Translated, it gives CSFPLAGESLNEQFF.

This chain uses TRBV25-1 with TRBJ2-3, with D uncertain. The CDR3 is 11 residues long. V lost 8 bases and J 4 bases, leaving 7 bases between the germline ends. From germline, CDR1 is MGHDK and CDR2 SYGVNS. Written as DNA, the CDR3 is TGTGCCAGCCTTCCCCCAGATACGCAGTATTTT. The encoded protein is CASLPPDTQYF.

The rearrangement joins TRBV5-6 to TRBJ2-1; a weak D match, TRBD2 (6 bases). CDR1 is SGHDT, CDR2 YYEEEE, per germline. The V end lost 0 bases, the J end lost 4 bases, and 11 bases lay between the germline ends. The CDR3 sequence is 15 residues long. CDR3 residues: CASSLAEGRYNEQFF. CDR3 nucleotides: TGTGCCAGCAGCTTGGCGGAGGGGCGGTACAATGAGCAGTTCTTC.

The V call is TRBV15, the J call TRBJ1-5; D possibly corresponds to TRBD1 (6 bases). The V and J ends lost 0 bases and 8 bases respectively, with 17 bases between them. The germline V gene has CDR1 LNHNV and CDR2 YYDKDF (reference sequence). There are 16 residues in the CDR3. Here the CDR3 reads CATSRDVGAGAKPQHF. DNA for the CDR3: TGTGCCACCAGCAGAGATGTAGGAGCGGGGGCAAAGCCCCAGCATTTT.

Worth noting for this clonotype: This may be a read error: a much more frequent sequence differs by one nucleotide. The gene calls are TRBV12-3 or TRBV12-4 and TRBJ1-5; a possible D gene is TRBD1 (5 bases). Trimming pared 10 bases from V and 5 bases from J, leaving 21 bases between. The CDR3 extends over 15 amino acids. In DNA form, the CDR3 reads TGTGCCATCAGGACCGGGACTAGGCATCATCAGCCCCAGCATTTT. It specifies CAIRTGTRHHQPQHF.

The V and J genes are TRBV2 and TRBJ2-7; 7 bases map to TRBD1. The length of the CDR3 is 13 residues. V dropped 4 bases and J dropped 10; count of bases not matched to a gene: 10. The germline CDR1 and CDR2 sequences are SNHLY and FYNNEI. The CDR3 spells CASSATGIREQYF. In DNA form, the CDR3 reads TGTGCCAGCAGTGCGACAGGGATTAGGGAACAGTACTTC.

The chain has TRBV18 and TRBJ1-3; D remains unclear. Germline V CDR1 and CDR2: KGHSH, LQKENI. V was shortened by 4 bases and J by 4 bases, with 8 bases between the two germline ends. The CDR3 has 13 amino acids. The CDR3 nucleotides are TGTGCCAGCTCACAGGGAACAGGAAACACCATATATTTT. It translates to CASSQGTGNTIYF. Looking up the rest from reference TRBV18 and TRBJ1-3 gives the full variable domain: NAGVMQNPRHLVRRRGQEARLRCSPMKGHSHVYWYRQLPEEGLKFMVYLQKENIIDESGMPKERFSAEFPKEGPSILRIQQVVRGDSAAYFCASSQGTGNTIYFGEGSWLTVV.

The V and J genes are TRBV18 and TRBJ2-1; 8 nucleotides match TRBD1. Looked up from germline, CDR1 is KGHSH and CDR2 is LQKENI. The CDR3 consists of 14 residues. V was clipped by 4 bases and J by 5 bases; unmatched bases: 4. The CDR3 nucleotides read TGTGCCAGCTCACGACAGGGGATGGACAATGAGCAGTTCTTC. Translated, it gives CASSRQGMDNEQFF. Full variable domain (remainder filled in from reference TRBV18 and TRBJ2-1): NAGVMQNPRHLVRRRGQEARLRCSPMKGHSHVYWYRQLPEEGLKFMVYLQKENIIDESGMPKERFSAEFPKEGPSILRIQQVVRGDSAAYFCASSRQGMDNEQFFGPGTRLTVL.

The CDR3 region has the DNA TGTGCCAGCAGTGAAAGGAAGACTAGCGGAAGCTCCTACAATGAGCAGTTCTTC. The encoded protein is CASSERKTSGSSYNEQFF. The J gene is TRBJ2-1, the V gene TRBV2, with 9 bases aligning to TRBD2. The V gene's germline CDR1 is SNHLY and CDR2 FYNNEI. This CDR3 spans 18 amino acids. Losses at the gene ends were 2 bases for V and 0 bases for J; bases not matched to a gene: 8.

This clonotype was counted between two and nine times. V gene TRBV20-1 combines with J gene TRBJ2-5, with D possibly matching TRBD2 (6 bases). The germline CDR1 and CDR2 sequences are DFQATT and SNEGSKA (reference sequence). CDR3 length: 12 amino acids. CDR3 nucleotides: TGCAGCCTTGGGACTTATCAAGAGACCCAGTACTTC. It translates to CSLGTYQETQYF.

V gene TRBV11-2 combines with J gene TRBJ1-2, with 7 nucleotides matching TRBD1. The V and J ends lost 5 bases and 0 bases, in that order; junction bases with no gene match: 6. The CDR3 length is 15 residues. Germline V gene sequence: CDR1 SGHAT, CDR2 FQNNGV. The CDR3: CASSLTGISNYGYTF. The DNA for the CDR3 is TGTGCCAGCAGCCTGACAGGGATCTCTAACTATGGCTACACCTTC.

Concerning this clonotype: The germline gene is not matched at one end of the junction; a read error may be the cause. The chain joins TRBV4-1 to TRBJ2-2; 9 nucleotides align to TRBD2. The germline V gene encodes CDR1 MGHRA and CDR2 YSYEKL. The CDR3 loop spans 16 amino acids. The CDR3 DNA is TGCGCCAGCAGCCAGCGGGGGGGATTGAACACTGGGGAGCTGTTTTTT. The encoded protein is CASSQRGGLNTGELFF.

The V gene is TRBV11-3, the J gene TRBJ2-5; tentative D call: TRBD1 (6 bases). This CDR3 spans 15 amino acids. V was trimmed by 1 base and J by 3 bases, leaving 12 bases between them. The V gene's germline CDR1 is SGHNT and CDR2 YENEEA. CDR3 residues: CASSLAGGQEETQYF. The CDR3 DNA reads as TGTGCCAGCAGCTTAGCTGGGGGACAAGAAGAGACCCAGTACTTC.

With respect to this clonotype: A junction end diverges from the germline sequence, so it may reflect a read error. The gene calls are TRBV12-3 or TRBV12-4 and TRBJ2-1; weak D call: TRBD1 (6 bases). The CDR3 is 14 amino acids. CDR3 sequence reads: CAGSTGDKSNEQFF. The CDR3 coding sequence is TGTGCCGGCAGTACCGGGGACAAGTCGAATGAGCAGTTCTTC.

The chain has TRBV6-2 or TRBV6-3 and TRBJ1-1; TRBD1 matches 9 bases. Germline loops: CDR1 MNHEY, CDR2 SVGEGT. The CDR3 is made up of 15 amino acids. Trimming cost V 2 bases and J 1 base; bases outside gene matches: 2. CDR3 coding DNA: TGTGCCAGCAGTTACACGGGACAGGGGAACACTGAAGCTTTCTTT. Its protein is CASSYTGQGNTEAFF.

The genes are TRBV6-6 and TRBJ1-1; D not certain. Germline CDR1 is MNHNY and CDR2 is SVGAGI (reference sequence). V lost 10 bases to trimming and J lost 1 base, with 7 bases between them. This CDR3 has 11 amino acids. CDR3 bases: TGTGCCATTTGGGGGAACACTGAAGCTTTCTTT. Translating it yields CAIWGNTEAFF.

The rearrangement joins TRBV7-2 to TRBJ2-5; TRBD1 matches 7 bases. The J call may be incorrect, as the DNA end agrees better with TRBJ2-7. This CDR3 is built from 13 residues. From germline, CDR1 is SGHTA and CDR2 FQGNSA. CDR3 bases: TGTGCCAGCAGCTCAGGGGGTTCGCGCGAGCAGTACTTC. Its translation is CASSSGGSREQYF.

This clonotype appeared a few times. This rearrangement joins TRBV9 to TRBJ2-7, with TRBD2 identical over 9 bases. With 3 bases clipped from V and 6 bases from J, the junction kept 13 bases outside the gene matches. The germline V gene has CDR1 SGDLS and CDR2 YYNGEE. CDR3 length: 16 residues. The CDR3 bases are TGTGCCAGCAGCGAGCAGACCGGGACTAGCCTCGGCGAGCAGTACTTC. Translating gives CASSEQTGTSLGEQYF.

The genes are TRBV7-9 and TRBJ2-3; unclear D gene. Germline assignment: CDR1 SEHNR and CDR2 FQNEAQ (reference sequence). CDR3 length equals 14 residues. The V gene lost 5 bases and the J gene lost 6 bases, with 15 bases spanning the gap. Written as DNA, the CDR3 is TGTGCCAGCAGCCTCGGGTCGCCCGGGGATACGCAGTATTTT. It codes for CASSLGSPGDTQYF. Combining the CDR3 with reference TRBV7-9 and TRBJ2-3 gives the whole variable domain DTGVSQNPRHKITKRGQNVTFRCDPISEHNRLYWYRQTLGQGPEFLTYFQNEAQLEKSRLLSDRFSAERPKGSFSTLEIQRTEQGDSAMYLCASSLGSPGDTQYFGPGTRLTVL.